One sample yielded the 19 T cell receptor beta chains listed below, sequenced in a study of shared T cell receptors in the human thymus. The table came from immunoSEQ multiplex PCR; TCRdb's copy has only in-frame clones and leaves some out. This table has 700,000 or so clones, over 75% appearing once. The same sample was also used in a study of human thymus T cells.

The sample comprised thymocytes. These receptors originate from a girl less than two years old with a congenital heart defect.

This chain uses TRBV19 with TRBJ2-3, with TRBD2 identical over 8 bases. The CDR3 has 17 residues. V was pared by 10 bases and J by 0 bases, with 15 bases of the junction left unmatched. Germline CDR1 is LNHDA and CDR2 is SQIVND (reference sequence). CDR3 sequence reads: CATAAPGGGYSTDTQYF. As DNA, the CDR3 is TGTGCCACCGCCGCCCCCGGGGGGGGGTATAGCACAGATACGCAGTATTTT. The whole variable domain, remainder taken from reference TRBV19 and TRBJ2-3, is DGGITQSPKYLFRKEGQNVTLSCEQNLNHDAMYWYRQDPGQGLRLIYYSQIVNDFQKGDIAEGYSVSREKKESFPLTVTSAQKNPTAFYLCATAAPGGGYSTDTQYFGPGTRLTVL.

This chain uses TRBV4-1 with TRBJ1-1; D is possibly TRBD1 (6 bases). Germline lookup yields CDR1 MGHRA and CDR2 YSYEKL. This CDR3 contains 14 residues. V dropped 4 bases and J dropped 5 bases, with 14 bases sitting between them. This CDR3 is CASSPRGRQTEAFF. DNA for the CDR3: TGCGCCAGCAGCCCCAGGGGTCGCCAGACTGAAGCTTTCTTT.

This chain links TRBV5-4 with TRBJ1-6; TRBD1 matches at 7 bases. The CDR3 is 17 amino acids. With 4 bases clipped from V and 5 bases from J, the junction kept 12 bases outside the gene matches. CDR1 is SGHNT and CDR2 is YYREEE in the germline V gene (reference sequence). The CDR3 loop is CASSPDRDPTHNSPLHF. The CDR3 nucleotides read TGTGCCAGCAGCCCTGACAGGGACCCGACCCATAATTCACCCCTCCACTTT.

The V call is TRBV14, the J call TRBJ1-2; the match to TRBD1 covers 9 bases. Trimming at V came to 4 bases and at J to 0 bases, leaving 9 bases not matched to a gene. Germline V gene sequence: CDR1 SGHDN, CDR2 FVKESK. This CDR3 region has 17 residues. The CDR3 reads CASSPRTGDITNYGYTF. DNA of the CDR3: TGTGCCAGCAGCCCCCGGACAGGGGACATAACTAACTATGGCTACACCTTC.

This chain links TRBV2 with TRBJ2-7; TRBD1 matches at 10 bases. Losses at the gene ends were 6 bases for V and 3 bases for J; bases not matched to a gene: 2. CDR3 size: 13 residues. Germline V CDR1 and CDR2: SNHLY, FYNNEI. The CDR3 sequence: CASSWTGGYEQYF. The CDR3 DNA sequence: TGTGCCAGCAGCTGGACAGGGGGCTACGAGCAGTACTTC.

The V and J genes are TRBV6-5 and TRBJ2-2; 7 bases are a match to TRBD2. J gave up 6 bases and V 0 bases, and 1 base lay outside the gene matches. Germline V gives CDR1 MNHEY, CDR2 SVGAGI. CDR3 length: 14 amino acids. The CDR3 bases are TGTGCCAGCAGTTACTCTCGGGGGGCCGGGGAGCTGTTTTTT. The encoded protein is CASSYSRGAGELFF.

There are a few counts of this clone. The CDR3, as DNA: TGCAGCGTTGTGCCAGGGGCCAACTCCTACGAGCAGTACTTC. Protein sequence: CSVVPGANSYEQYF. The chain recombines TRBV29-1 with TRBJ2-7; a weak D match, TRBD1 (6 bases). Germline V lookup: CDR1 SQVTM, CDR2 ANQGSEA. V was clipped by 4 bases and J by 0 bases, with 13 bases between them. The CDR3 is 14 residues long.

The V and J genes are TRBV9 and TRBJ2-3, with D perhaps matching TRBD1 (6 bases). CDR1 and CDR2 (germline): SGDLS, YYNGEE. The CDR3 loop spans 16 amino acids. Between the trimmed V and J ends, which lost 2 bases and 7 bases, there was a span of 20 bases. The CDR3 region is CASSVLLGGDRNTQYF. CDR3 nucleotide sequence: TGTGCCAGCAGCGTCCTACTAGGGGGAGACAGAAATACGCAGTATTTT.

J is TRBJ1-1 and V is TRBV5-1; D is unclear. V dropped 0 bases and J dropped 0 bases, with 9 bases sitting between them. The germline V gene encodes CDR1 SGHRS and CDR2 YFSETQ. The CDR3 runs 15 residues. DNA of the CDR3: TGCGCCAGCAGCTTGGATTTTAACTTGAACACTGAAGCTTTCTTT. It codes for CASSLDFNLNTEAFF.

The genes are TRBV27 and TRBJ1-6, with D possibly being TRBD1 (6 bases). This CDR3 has 21 amino acids. Trimming took off 0 bases at V and 0 bases at J, with 21 bases between the two ends. CDR1 is MNHEY and CDR2 is SMNVEV in the germline V gene (reference sequence). The CDR3 loop is CASSLSWPNRARSSYNSPLHF. The CDR3 bases are TGTGCCAGCAGTTTATCTTGGCCGAACAGGGCTCGAAGCTCCTATAATTCACCCCTCCACTTT.

The chain recombines TRBV2 with TRBJ1-2; 8 nucleotides align to TRBD1. From germline, CDR1 is SNHLY and CDR2 FYNNEI. The CDR3 is made up of 14 amino acids. V gave up 5 bases and J gave up 6 bases; unmatched junction bases: 8. The chain's CDR3 is CASSFRDRCNGYTF. The CDR3 DNA is TGTGCCAGCAGTTTTCGGGACAGGTGTAATGGCTACACCTTC.

The chain recombines TRBV14 with TRBJ2-1; a weak D match, TRBD1 (6 bases). Germline V gives CDR1 SGHDN, CDR2 FVKESK. The CDR3 is 14 amino acids. V lost 4 bases, J lost 13 bases, and 20 bases lay in between. CDR3: CASSLKYRSGDQFF. The CDR3 nucleotides are TGTGCCAGCAGCCTAAAATACCGATCAGGGGACCAGTTCTTC. Complete variable domain (other parts from reference TRBV14 and TRBJ2-1): EAGVTQFPSHSVIEKGQTVTLRCDPISGHDNLYWYRRVMGKEIKFLLHFVKESKQDESGMPNNRFLAERTGGTYSTLKVQPAELEDSGVYFCASSLKYRSGDQFFGPGTRLTVL.

The chain couples TRBV5-1 to TRBJ2-2; TRBD2 is a possible D gene (6 bases). V lost 2 bases, J lost 4 bases, and 12 bases lay in between. CDR1 and CDR2 (germline): SGHRS, YFSETQ. The CDR3 sequence is 15 residues long. The CDR3 sequence is CASSLIQGGTGELFF. The CDR3 DNA reads as TGCGCCAGCAGCTTAATCCAGGGAGGCACCGGGGAGCTGTTTTTT.

About this clone itself: The same CDR3 can be traced to other DNA sequences in this sample. The V gene is TRBV5-4, the J gene TRBJ2-7; D remains unclear. V dropped 0 bases and J dropped 6 bases, with 4 bases sitting between them. Per the germline V gene, CDR1 is SGHNT and CDR2 is YYREEE (reference sequence). CDR3 length: 11 residues. The CDR3 nucleotides read TGTGCCAGCAGCTTGGCGGGCGAGCAGTACTTC. Protein product: CASSLAGEQYF.

The chain joins TRBV7-9 to TRBJ2-2; no firm D call. Between the trimmed V and J ends, which lost 5 bases and 0 bases, there was a span of 13 bases. Germline V lookup: CDR1 SEHNR, CDR2 FQNEAQ (reference sequence). The length of the CDR3 is 16 residues. The CDR3: CASSACRISNTGELFF. As DNA, the CDR3 is TGTGCCAGCAGCGCCTGCAGGATATCGAACACCGGGGAGCTGTTTTTT.

This clone has only one observation. The rearrangement joins TRBV27 to TRBJ1-1, with a possible D match to TRBD1 (5 bases). CDR3 length: 15 amino acids. Looked up from germline, CDR1 is MNHEY and CDR2 is SMNVEV (reference sequence). Trimming shortened V by 3 bases and J by 6 bases, and 17 bases separated the two germline ends. As DNA, the CDR3 is TGTGCCAGCAGTTTGCGTCAGGGTATTGGCCCTGAAGCTTTCTTT. The encoded protein is CASSLRQGIGPEAFF.

The chain combines TRBV13 with TRBJ1-2; D is ambiguous. V shed 3 bases and J shed 4 bases, with 9 bases lying between them. The CDR3 has 13 residues. In germline, CDR1 is PRHDT, CDR2 FYEKMQ (reference sequence). CDR3 amino acids: CASSFGSAYGYTF. Here the CDR3 DNA reads TGTGCCAGCAGCTTTGGGAGCGCCTATGGCTACACCTTC.

This chain links TRBV5-1 with TRBJ2-7; D gene ambiguous. The germline V and J ends were trimmed by 0 bases and 1 base, with 8 bases remaining between them. The CDR3 runs to 14 residues. Germline CDR1 SGHRS, CDR2 YFSETQ. In DNA, the CDR3 is TGCGCCAGCAGCTTGGCATCCGAGTCCTACGAGCAGTACTTC. Translated: CASSLASESYEQYF.

The J gene is TRBJ1-1, the V gene TRBV6-6, with 7 nucleotides matching TRBD1. Germline-derived CDR1 and CDR2 are MNHNY and SVGAGI (reference sequence). CDR3 length: 15 residues. The J segment lost 1 base and the V segment lost 2 bases, leaving 4 bases of the junction unmatched. The CDR3 is CASSYIRDRNTEAFF. CDR3 DNA sequence: TGTGCCAGCAGTTACATCCGGGACAGGAACACTGAAGCTTTCTTT.